The source of this T cell receptor (beta chain) is a study of CD8 T cells in ankylosing spondylitis. This clonotype was observed at least ten times. Its antigen remains unidentified. V was pared by 7 bases and J by 0 bases, with 5 bases of the junction left unmatched. Germline V gives CDR1 SQVTM, CDR2 ANQGSEA. CDR3 length: 13 residues. Findings of the study overall: A motif in TCR beta, a set of seven to nine highly homologous variants, appeared characteristic of ankylosing spondylitis blood. Reported data indicate significant enrichment of disease-linked clones within matched ankylosing spondylitis synovial fluid. In the blood and synovial fluid of reactive arthritis, some motif variants had been previously reported.

Quantitative barcoded 5'-RACE was used to prepare TCR beta libraries. TCRdb analysed the 5' RACE reads with MiXCR anew, one entry per CDR3 protein. The sample shows 300,000 to 350,000 distinct CDR3 sequences, roughly 11% of them seen only once. The sequenced sample consisted of blood, either unsorted or a sorted T cell fraction (not recorded which). This clonotype was obtained from a female donor with ankylosing spondylitis or in good health (not recorded which). The chain recombines TRBV29-1 with TRBJ1-2; the match to TRBD1 covers 7 bases. For the CDR3, the DNA is TGCAGCGGCGGGACAGACTCTAACTATGGCTACACCTTC. Amino acid sequence: CSGGTDSNYGYTF.